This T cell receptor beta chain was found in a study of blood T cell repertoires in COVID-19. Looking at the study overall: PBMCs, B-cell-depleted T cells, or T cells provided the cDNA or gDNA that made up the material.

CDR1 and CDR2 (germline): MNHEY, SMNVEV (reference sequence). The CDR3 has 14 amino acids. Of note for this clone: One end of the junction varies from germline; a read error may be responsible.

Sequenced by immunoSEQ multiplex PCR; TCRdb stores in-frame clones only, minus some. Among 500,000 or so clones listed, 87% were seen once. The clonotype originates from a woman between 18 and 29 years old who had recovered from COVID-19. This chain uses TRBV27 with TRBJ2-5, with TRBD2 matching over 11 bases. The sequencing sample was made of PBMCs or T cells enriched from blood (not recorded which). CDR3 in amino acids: CASSFWSSGGTLDF. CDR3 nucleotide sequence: TGTGCCAGCAGTTTTTGGTCTAGCGGGGGGACCCTTGACTTC.